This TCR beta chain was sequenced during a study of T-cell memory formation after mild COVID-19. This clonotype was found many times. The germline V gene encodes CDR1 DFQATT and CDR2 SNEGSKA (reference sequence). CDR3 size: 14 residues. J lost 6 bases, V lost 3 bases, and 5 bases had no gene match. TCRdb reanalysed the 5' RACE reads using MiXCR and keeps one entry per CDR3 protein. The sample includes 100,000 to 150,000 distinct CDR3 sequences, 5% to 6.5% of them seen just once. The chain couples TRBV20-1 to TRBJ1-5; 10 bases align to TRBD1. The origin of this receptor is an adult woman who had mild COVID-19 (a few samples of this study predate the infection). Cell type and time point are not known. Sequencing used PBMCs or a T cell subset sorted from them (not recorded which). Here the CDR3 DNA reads TGCAGTGCTAGGGACAGGGGGATAGGTCAGCCCCAGCATTTT. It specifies CSARDRGIGQPQHF.